This T cell receptor (beta chain) was retrieved from a study of cytomegalovirus exposure and HLA in healthy donors. Overall study findings and caveats: According to a subsequent analysis, TCR clusters identified in the first cohort showed a tendency to co-occur across the 100 to 150 validation repertoires. Cytomegalovirus association was listed for about 180 TCR beta chains.

TCRdb's copy holds only in-frame clones and misses some; the assay was immunoSEQ multiplex PCR. The sample lists about 130,000 clones, roughly nine tenths seen once, with over 1% in the top ten. This CDR3 is built from 14 residues. V lost 2 bases and J lost 8, with 13 bases in between. Germline CDR1 and CDR2: SNHLY and FYNNEI. Turning to this clone: Its target is not known.

The sequence was obtained from a woman between 18 and 29 years old in good health and CMV-seronegative. The sequenced material came from PBMCs. V and J are TRBV2 and TRBJ2-1, with a possible D match to TRBD2 (5 bases). CDR3 amino acids: CASSENPLADEQFF. The CDR3 nucleotides are TGTGCCAGCAGTGAAAACCCGCTAGCCGATGAGCAGTTCTTC.